The sequence of this T cell receptor (beta chain) was determined in a study of cytomegalovirus exposure and HLA in healthy donors (dated by TCRdb to about 2017). A note on the overall study: According to an earlier analysis of a few hundred of the donors, about 180 million T cells yielded 117 million unique TCR beta sequences and roughly 280 Gb of sequence data. The study was designed to test whether signatures of past pathogen exposure could be identified by cataloging public T cell receptors. HLA typing covered class I and class II loci at four-digit resolution. To predict cytomegalovirus infection status, the study brought together high-throughput TCR immunosequencing, statistical association of individual TCRs with disease status, and machine learning. Rather than using new phenotypic data, the later analysis identified candidate immune exposures from TCR beta sequences and from how often those sequences occurred across donors. Among the roughly 400 genotyped donors, approximately 76% belonged to the genetic ancestry cluster associated with self-reported Caucasian donors. Donor age, sex, ethnicity and CMV serostatus were collected together with the repertoire data. An earlier analysis of several hundred of the donors used high-throughput TCR beta sequencing to judge whether each TCR beta V gene segment behaved as functional or pseudogenic. The number of typed donors differed by locus: roughly 629-640 for A, B, C, DRB1 and DQB1; some 500 for DQA1; some 610 for DPA1; and some 450 for DPB1. A later genetic analysis took genome-wide SNP genotypes for about 55% of the 666 donors and used that subset as a discovery cohort. All discovery cohort repertoires had been generated using a single sequencing platform. Five DR-DQ haplotypes were handled as single units for association and clustering, since linkage in the cohort was strong. Roughly 300 gigabases of sequencing data and tens of millions of unique TCR sequences were included in an early release covering 500 to 750 HLA-typed donors. Using immunosequencing, the study profiled T cell repertoires from about 620 subjects and related those repertoires to cytomegalovirus serostatus. Besides the first cohort of approximately 670 subjects, a separate validation cohort made up of over 100 different subjects was used. A later analysis re-examined previously published TCR beta repertoires from hundreds of donors and added high-resolution HLA genotyping to investigate patterns of TCR occurrence. Among over 350 genotyped donors of the cohort, an average of about 240,000 unique TCR beta nucleotide sequences were sequenced per donor, roughly a sixth of them non-productive. Findings and caveats that apply to the study as a whole: An earlier analysis of 587 of the donors showed that most TCR beta V segments appeared in productive rearrangements either about 87% or about 30% of the time, which broadly matched IMGT annotations. A later genetic analysis reported fewer N-insertions in productive TCRs among donors in an Asian-associated ancestry cluster than the roughly 720-donor mean. Most TCR sequences were seen in very few donors, while some public TCRs were found in many individuals. Strong co-occurrence of HLA alleles, especially DR and DQ, made assigning TCR associations to individual alleles difficult. CMV serostatus was the only immune exposure information available for the cohort. The study gave a list of about 170 TCR beta chains associated with cytomegalovirus. In a later analysis, HLA-associated TCR beta chains were found to be more clonally expanded and to have lower generation probabilities than equally common non-associated chains. A further reported finding was that TCR beta sequences accurately predicted the HLA-A and HLA-B alleles for most subjects in the first cohort. According to the authors, the approach could potentially be generalized to other disease states and immunological phenotypes. A later analysis associated 16,951 TCR beta sequences with specific HLA alleles at a false discovery rate of 0.05. A few of the identified cytomegalovirus-associated TCR beta chains were confirmed in vitro to be specific for cytomegalovirus antigens. A later analysis found that TCR association rates varied across HLA loci, with DRB1 alleles showing the most associated TCRs and HLA-C alleles the fewest. A later genetic analysis associated a missense DCLRE1C variant with V-gene and J-gene trimming of TCR beta chains, and an independent cohort replicated the association. A group of highly shared sequence variants was considered likely to be a technical artifact of the sequencing pipeline. Correlated functional status among segregating V segments might reflect linkage disequilibrium, but an unknown experimental factor could not be ruled out. Some IMGT-functional V segments, including TRBV6-2 and TRBV6-3, could not be told apart with the 87-base-pair reads, so those segments were excluded. The classifier was reported to diagnose cytomegalovirus status with high specificity and sensitivity in both the original cohort and the validation cohort. Presence/absence analyses assumed roughly uniform sequencing depth across donors, an assumption that may not hold. According to a later analysis, most CMV-associated TCR beta chains appeared to be HLA-restricted, and the HLA associations seemed to be driven largely by CMV exposure. A later analysis reported that several top co-occurrence clusters appeared linked to parvovirus B19, influenza, CMV and Epstein-Barr virus. The earlier analysis of around 600 of the donors excluded some 16 rarely observed V segments, including chromosome 9 orphons, because counts were too low. Only TCR beta chains were sequenced in this cohort, and the absence of alpha or paired-chain data limited detectable features. Because HLA typing was missing for some donors at each locus, association tests included only the typed subset.

The cohort comprised 710 or so healthy bone marrow donors. All cohort members were sampled while nominally healthy, although unrecorded immune exposures were likely present. The donor tested CMV seronegative, placing the donor among the 350 or so seronegative members of the cohort. A peripheral blood sample was collected from each donor, and TCR beta sequencing was performed on peripheral blood mononuclear cells. The Qiagen DNeasy Blood Extraction Kit was used to extract genomic DNA from the blood cell samples. For this clone: Its antigen is unknown. There are no base qualities to consult, and no much larger clone falls within one base.

V is pruned by 5 bases and J by 3 bases, leaving 6 bases of the junction without a gene match. The CDR3, from cysteine to phenylalanine, totals 14 residues. Only the CDR3 portion is preserved as DNA: 42 bases, with reading frame beginning at the first base. Reading the germline V gene (reference sequence) gives CDR1 MNHNY and CDR2 SVGAGI. Library construction relied on the immunoSEQ multiplex PCR assay. For the multiplex PCR, a mixture combining 60 forward primers for TCR Vbeta segments and 13 reverse primers for TCR Jbeta segments was used. The CDR3 region of rearranged TCR beta genes was amplified from genomic DNA with a multiplex PCR assay. The Illumina HiSeq System was used to sequence the amplified TCR beta libraries as 87-base-pair reads. In the source study's methods: A later analysis counted tens of millions of unique TCR beta chains across the 650 to 700 repertoires, and about 10 million of these chains were shared by at least two donors. A nearest-neighbor algorithm error-corrected the raw reads and collapsed the reads into unique sequences, merging closely related sequences to remove PCR and sequencing errors. To assign V, D and J gene segments, CDR3 sequences were aligned to IMGT reference sequences. Each retained sequence needed at least a six-nucleotide match to both a V gene segment and a J gene segment. A rearrangement was called productive if the CDR3 had no stop codons and remained in frame with V and J, and every other rearrangement was called non-productive. Following IMGT convention, CDR3 was defined as the stretch from the second conserved V-encoded cysteine up to the conserved J-encoded phenylalanine. Sequences without an unambiguous match to a single V gene segment were excluded from the earlier analysis of 450 to 650 of the donors. An earlier analysis of fewer than 750 of the donors classified V segments as functional when productive rearrangements were above 56.7% and as segregating when the standard deviation between donors was above 5%. A statistical classification framework was built for diagnosing cytomegalovirus status from the catalog of TCR beta chain sequences. V and J gene assignment, in a later analysis, came from comparing TCR nucleotide sequences with IMGT/GENE-DB human TR gene sequences. The TCRdist pipeline was used in a later analysis to assign CDR3 sequences and most-parsimonious VDJ recombination scenarios. In a later analysis, each TCR beta chain was defined by its CDR3 amino acid sequence together with its V-gene family, and reads lacking a unique V-gene family were excluded. In a later analysis, a few hundred highly shared, low-generation-probability nucleotide sequences were removed to address suspected cross-contamination and a sequencing artifact. In a later analysis, a clonal expansion index was calculated for each public chain from normalized within-repertoire ranks of inferred template counts. Generation probabilities in a later analysis came from a VDJ recombination model fitted to out-of-frame rearrangements, and those results were checked against IGoR. A later analysis scored TCR-TCR, TCR-HLA and TCR-CMV co-occurrence with hypergeometric tests, applying a repertoire-size bias correction to TCR pairs. False discovery rates were estimated in a later analysis by permuting HLA or CMV assignments 20 times. In a later analysis, co-occurring TCRs were grouped with DBSCAN, and TCRdist sequence similarity was added when clustering was performed within HLA-allele-positive subsets. For co-occurrence clustering, repertoires with fewer than 30,000 or more than 120,000 public chains were excluded, along with five repertoires with anomalous nucleotide sharing. Drawn from immuneACCESS, this table holds only the in-frame rearrangements with V and J called that TCRdb kept. Clones are partly lost; checked studies trace under half to an unresolved V gene and leave the rest unexplained. V and J calls and clone size are as listed in that table; D and trimming were resolved from the DNA. This sample holds about 67,000 clones; about two thirds were observed only once. Clones ranked in the top ten supply around 1.9% of the sample.

The receptor was isolated from a woman younger than 45 in good health and CMV-seronegative. Specimen: PBMCs. This sequence uses TRBV6-6 and TRBJ2-7; 8 of the junction bases match TRBD1. The DNA sequence is as follows: TGTGCCAGCAGTCCAAGGACAGGGATCTACGAGCAGTACTTC. Its product reads: CASSPRTGIYEQYF.